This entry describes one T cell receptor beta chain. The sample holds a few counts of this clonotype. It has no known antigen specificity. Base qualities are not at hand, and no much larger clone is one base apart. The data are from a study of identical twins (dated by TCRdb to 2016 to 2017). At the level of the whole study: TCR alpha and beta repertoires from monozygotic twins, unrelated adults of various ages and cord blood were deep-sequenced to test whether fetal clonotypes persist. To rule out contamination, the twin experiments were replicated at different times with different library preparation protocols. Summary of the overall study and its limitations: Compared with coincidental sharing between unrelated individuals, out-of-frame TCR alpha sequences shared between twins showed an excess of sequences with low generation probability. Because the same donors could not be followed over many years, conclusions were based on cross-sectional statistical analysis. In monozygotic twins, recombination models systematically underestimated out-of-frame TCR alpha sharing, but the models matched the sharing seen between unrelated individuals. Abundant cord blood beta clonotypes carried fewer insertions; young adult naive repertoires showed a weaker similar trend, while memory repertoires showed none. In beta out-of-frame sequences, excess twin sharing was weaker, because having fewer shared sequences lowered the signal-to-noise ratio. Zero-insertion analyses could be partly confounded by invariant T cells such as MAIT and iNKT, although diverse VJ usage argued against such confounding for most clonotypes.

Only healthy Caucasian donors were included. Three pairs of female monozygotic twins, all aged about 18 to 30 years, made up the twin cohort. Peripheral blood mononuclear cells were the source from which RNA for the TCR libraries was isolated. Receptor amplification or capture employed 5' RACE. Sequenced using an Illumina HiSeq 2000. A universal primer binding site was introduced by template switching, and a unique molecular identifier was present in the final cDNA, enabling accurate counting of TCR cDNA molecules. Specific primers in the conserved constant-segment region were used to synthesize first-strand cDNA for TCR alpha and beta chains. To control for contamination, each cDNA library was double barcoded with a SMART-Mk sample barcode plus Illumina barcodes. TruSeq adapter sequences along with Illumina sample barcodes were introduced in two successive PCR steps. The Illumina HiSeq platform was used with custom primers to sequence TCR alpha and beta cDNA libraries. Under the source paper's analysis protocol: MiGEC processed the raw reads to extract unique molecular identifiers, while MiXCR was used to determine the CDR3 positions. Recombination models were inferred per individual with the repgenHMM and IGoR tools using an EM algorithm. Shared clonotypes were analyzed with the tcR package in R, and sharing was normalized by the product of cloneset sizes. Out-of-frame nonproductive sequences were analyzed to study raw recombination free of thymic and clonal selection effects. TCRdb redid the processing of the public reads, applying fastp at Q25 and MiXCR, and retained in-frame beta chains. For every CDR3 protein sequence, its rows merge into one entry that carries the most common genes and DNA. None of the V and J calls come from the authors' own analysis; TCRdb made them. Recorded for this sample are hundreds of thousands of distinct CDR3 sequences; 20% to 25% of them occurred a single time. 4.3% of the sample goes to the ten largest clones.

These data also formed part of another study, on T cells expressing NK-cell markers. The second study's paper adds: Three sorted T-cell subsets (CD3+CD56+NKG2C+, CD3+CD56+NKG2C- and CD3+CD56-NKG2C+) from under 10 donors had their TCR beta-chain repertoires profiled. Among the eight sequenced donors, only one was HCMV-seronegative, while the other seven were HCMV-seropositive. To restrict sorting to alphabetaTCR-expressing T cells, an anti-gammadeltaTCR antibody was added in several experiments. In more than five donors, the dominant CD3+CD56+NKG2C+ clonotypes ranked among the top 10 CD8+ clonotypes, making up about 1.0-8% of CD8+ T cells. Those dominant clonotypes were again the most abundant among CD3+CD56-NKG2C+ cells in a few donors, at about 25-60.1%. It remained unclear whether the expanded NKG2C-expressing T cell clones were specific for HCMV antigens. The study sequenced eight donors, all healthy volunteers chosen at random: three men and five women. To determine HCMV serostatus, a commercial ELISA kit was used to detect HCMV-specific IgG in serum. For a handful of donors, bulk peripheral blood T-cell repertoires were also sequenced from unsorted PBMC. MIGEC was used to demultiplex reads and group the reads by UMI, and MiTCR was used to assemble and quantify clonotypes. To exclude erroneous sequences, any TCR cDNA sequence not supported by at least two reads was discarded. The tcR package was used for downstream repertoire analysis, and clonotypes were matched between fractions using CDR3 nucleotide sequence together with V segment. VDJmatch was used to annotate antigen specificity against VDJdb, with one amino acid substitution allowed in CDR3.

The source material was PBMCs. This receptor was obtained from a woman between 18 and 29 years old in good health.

The CDR3 reads as follows: CASSEQGRYNEQFF. The bases read TGTGCCAGCAGTGAACAGGGAAGATACAATGAGCAGTTCTTC. This chain joins TRBV25-1 to TRBJ2-1; TRBD1 is possibly the D segment (5 matching bases). The junction carries 9 bases between V and J, which are trimmed by 2 bases and 4 bases respectively. The germline V gene supplies CDR1 MGHDK and CDR2 SYGVNS. From cysteine to phenylalanine, the CDR3 is 14 amino acids long. Only CDR3 DNA remains: 42 bases, in frame from the first base.